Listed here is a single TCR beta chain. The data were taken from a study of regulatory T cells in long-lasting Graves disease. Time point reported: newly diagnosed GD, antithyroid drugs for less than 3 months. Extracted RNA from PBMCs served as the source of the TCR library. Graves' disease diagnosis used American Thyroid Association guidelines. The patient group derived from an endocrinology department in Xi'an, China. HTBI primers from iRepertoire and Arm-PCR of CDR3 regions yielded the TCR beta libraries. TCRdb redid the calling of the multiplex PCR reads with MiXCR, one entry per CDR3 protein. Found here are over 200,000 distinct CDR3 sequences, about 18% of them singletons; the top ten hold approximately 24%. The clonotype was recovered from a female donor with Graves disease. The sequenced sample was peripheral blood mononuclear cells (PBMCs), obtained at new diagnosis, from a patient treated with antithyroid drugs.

This CDR3 is CAFSSDTQPRANEKLFF. CDR3 DNA: TGTGCCTTCAGTTCTGACACCCAACCGCGGGCTAATGAAAAACTGTTTTTT. The chain links TRBV6-5 to TRBJ1-4, with D hard to call. Per the germline V gene, CDR1 is MNHEY and CDR2 is SVGAGI. The ends were cut back, 11 bases at V and 3 bases at J, with 25 bases in the middle. This CDR3 spans 17 amino acids.